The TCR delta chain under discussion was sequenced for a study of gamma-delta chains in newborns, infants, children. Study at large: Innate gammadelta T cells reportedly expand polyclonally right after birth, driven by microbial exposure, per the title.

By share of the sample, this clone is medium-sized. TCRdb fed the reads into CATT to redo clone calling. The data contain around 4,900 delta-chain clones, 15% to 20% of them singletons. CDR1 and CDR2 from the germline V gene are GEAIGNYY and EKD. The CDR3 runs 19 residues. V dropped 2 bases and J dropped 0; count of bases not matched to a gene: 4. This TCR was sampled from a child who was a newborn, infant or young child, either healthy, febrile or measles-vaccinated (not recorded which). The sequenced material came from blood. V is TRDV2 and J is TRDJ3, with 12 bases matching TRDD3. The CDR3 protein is CACDKVLGDTSWDTRQMFF. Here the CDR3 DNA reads TGTGCCTGTGACAAAGTACTGGGGGATACCTCCTGGGACACCCGACAGATGTTTTTC.